Given below is one T cell receptor beta chain in context. These data originate in a study of cytomegalovirus exposure and HLA in healthy donors. With 60 Vbeta and 13 Jbeta primers, the PCR was carried out. The protocol was immunoSEQ multiplex PCR, while the TCRdb copy is restricted to in-frame clones and leaves out a portion. The sample lists around 120,000 clones; roughly 80% were seen once. In germline, CDR1 is SQVTM, CDR2 ANQGSEA. Unmatched junction bases numbered 12, after V lost 7 bases and J lost 4 bases. The CDR3 runs to 14 residues. The TCR comes from a man in his sixties in good health and CMV-seropositive. The sequenced material came from PBMCs. The rearrangement joins TRBV29-1 to TRBJ2-5; 7 bases agree with TRBD1. CDR3 coding DNA: TGCAGCGCTCCGCCGCAGGGGGTGGGAGAGACCCAGTACTTC. Translation: CSAPPQGVGETQYF.